The rows below give T cell receptor beta chains drawn from one sample of a study of shared clonotypes between healthy human individuals. TCRdb keeps only in-frame clones here, not all; method: immunoSEQ multiplex PCR. The data hold about 990,000 clones, with around 82% observed a single time. The sample taken for sequencing was memory CD4+ T cells from PBMCs. These receptor sequences come from a man between 18 and 35 years old in good health. Some clones in this sample may be carry-over from other donors' samples. Each CDR3 is given with its conserved first and last residue. The order of the fields is V gene, J gene, clone size, D gene, CDR3 protein, CDR3 DNA. D genes are given only for firm matches. Only some rows state a clone size, as once, few, many or a class for expanded clones.

V: TRBV7-9
J: TRBJ2-7
size: NA
D: NA
CDR3: CASSFGGSSYEQYF
DNA: TGTGCCAGCAGCTTTGGCGGGTCATCCTACGAGCAGTACTTC

V: TRBV7-7
J: TRBJ2-2
size: NA
D: NA
CDR3: CASSRQHLGGTGELFF
DNA: TGTGCCAGCAGCCGCCAACACCTTGGGGGGACCGGGGAGCTGTTTTTT

V: TRBV7-2
J: TRBJ2-3
size: NA
D: NA
CDR3: CASTRGSSTDTQYF
DNA: TGTGCCAGCACTAGAGGGAGTTCCACAGATACGCAGTATTTT

V: TRBV4-1
J: TRBJ2-3
size: many
D: NA
CDR3: CASSRTSSLVPDTQYF
DNA: TGCGCCAGCAGCCGAACTAGCTCCCTGGTTCCAGATACGCAGTATTTT

V: TRBV5-1
J: TRBJ1-5
size: few
D: NA
CDR3: CASSLDEGVQPQHF
DNA: TGCGCCAGCAGCTTGGATGAGGGGGTGCAGCCCCAGCATTTT

V: TRBV28
J: TRBJ1-5
size: NA
D: NA
CDR3: CASSPWGEGASQPQHF
DNA: TGTGCCAGCAGTCCCTGGGGGGAGGGAGCTTCTCAGCCCCAGCATTTT

V: TRBV30
J: TRBJ2-5
size: NA
D: NA
CDR3: CAWGTGIETQYF
DNA: TGTGCCTGGGGAACAGGGATAGAGACCCAGTACTTC

V: TRBV7-2
J: TRBJ1-1
size: many
D: NA
CDR3: CASSLAHGGQGTEAFF
DNA: TGTGCCAGCAGCTTAGCCCATGGGGGGCAGGGCACTGAAGCTTTCTTT

V: TRBV7-9
J: TRBJ1-2
size: NA
D: NA
CDR3: CASSLAGRVDYGYTF
DNA: TGTGCCAGCAGCTTAGCGGGGAGGGTAGACTATGGCTACACCTTC

V: TRBV4-3
J: TRBJ1-4
size: NA
D: NA
CDR3: CASSQDDRTNEKLFF
DNA: TGCGCCAGCAGCCAAGATGATCGAACTAATGAAAAACTGTTTTTT

V: TRBV9
J: TRBJ2-1
size: NA
D: NA
CDR3: CASSVSGGSYNEQFF
DNA: TGTGCCAGCAGCGTAAGCGGAGGGTCCTACAATGAGCAGTTCTTC

V: TRBV19
J: TRBJ2-1
size: NA
D: TRBD2
CDR3: CASSIGTSDYNEQFF
DNA: TGTGCCAGTAGTATCGGGACTAGCGACTACAATGAGCAGTTCTTC

V: TRBV5-1
J: TRBJ1-2
size: once
D: TRBD1
CDR3: CASNRPGQGRGYTF
DNA: TGCGCCAGCAACCGGCCGGGACAGGGTCGGGGCTACACCTTC

V: TRBV19
J: TRBJ1-2
size: NA
D: NA
CDR3: CASSIPQGGVYGYTF
DNA: TGTGCCAGTAGTATCCCTCAGGGTGGAGTATATGGCTACACCTTC

V: TRBV5-1
J: TRBJ1-2
size: NA
D: TRBD1
CDR3: CASSSPRQGGGYTF
DNA: TGCGCCAGCAGCTCGCCCAGACAGGGGGGTGGCTACACCTTC

V: TRBV4-1
J: TRBJ2-5
size: NA
D: NA
CDR3: CASSQAYGEETQYF
DNA: TGCGCCAGCAGCCAAGCGTATGGGGAAGAGACCCAGTACTTC

V: TRBV5-1
J: TRBJ2-1
size: NA
D: TRBD2
CDR3: CASRLGIDGEGNEQFF
DNA: TGCGCCAGCAGGCTTGGAATTGACGGGGAGGGAAATGAGCAGTTCTTC

V: TRBV19
J: TRBJ1-2
size: NA
D: NA
CDR3: CASSVSAGYGYTF
DNA: TGTGCCAGTAGTGTGTCGGCAGGGTATGGCTACACCTTC

V: TRBV27
J: TRBJ1-1
size: NA
D: TRBD1
CDR3: CASSPGQIMNTEAFF
DNA: TGTGCCAGCAGCCCGGGACAGATCATGAACACTGAAGCTTTCTTT

V: TRBV7-2
J: TRBJ2-7
size: few
D: TRBD2
CDR3: CASSVSSGRVGEQYF
DNA: TGTGCCAGCAGCGTTTCTAGCGGGAGGGTTGGCGAGCAGTACTTC

V: TRBV7-2
J: TRBJ1-1
size: NA
D: TRBD1
CDR3: CASSARARGGNTEAFF
DNA: TGTGCCAGCAGCGCCCGGGCCAGGGGGGGGAACACTGAAGCTTTCTTT

V: TRBV18
J: TRBJ2-3
size: NA
D: NA
CDR3: CASSLIQPSTDTQYF
DNA: TGTGCCAGCTCACTCATACAGCCAAGCACAGATACGCAGTATTTT

V: TRBV30
J: TRBJ1-1
size: NA
D: NA
CDR3: CAWRAGSNTEAFF
DNA: TGTGCCTGGAGGGCAGGGTCGAACACTGAAGCTTTCTTT

V: TRBV4-1
J: TRBJ2-6
size: NA
D: NA
CDR3: CASSQDRQGGAGANVLTF
DNA: TGCGCCAGCAGCCAAGATCGGCAGGGAGGTGCTGGGGCCAACGTCCTGACTTTC

V: TRBV5-1
J: TRBJ2-3
size: once
D: TRBD2
CDR3: CASSLSGTTDTQYF
DNA: TGCGCCAGCAGCTTAAGCGGGACTACAGATACGCAGTATTTT

V: TRBV28
J: TRBJ2-4
size: NA
D: NA
CDR3: CASSLMVGAKNIQYF
DNA: TGTGCCAGCAGTTTGATGGTGGGAGCCAAAAACATTCAGTACTTC

V: TRBV2
J: TRBJ2-7
size: once
D: NA
CDR3: CASSPVGPQYF
DNA: TGTGCCAGCAGCCCCGTTGGCCCCCAGTACTTC

V: TRBV7-9
J: TRBJ1-6
size: once
D: TRBD1
CDR3: CASSFEPTGYNSPLHF
DNA: TGTGCCAGCAGCTTCGAGCCGACAGGGTATAATTCACCCCTCCACTTT

V: TRBV20-1
J: TRBJ1-2
size: many
D: TRBD1
CDR3: CSAPTGDGYTF
DNA: TGCAGTGCCCCAACAGGGGACGGCTACACCTTC

V: TRBV28
J: TRBJ1-4
size: NA
D: NA
CDR3: CASSPLGAGQFEKLFF
DNA: TGTGCCAGCAGCCCACTCGGGGCAGGACAGTTTGAAAAACTGTTTTTT

V: TRBV25-1
J: TRBJ1-2
size: NA
D: NA
CDR3: CASRGGGASNYGYTF
DNA: TGTGCCAGCAGGGGCGGGGGGGCCAGTAACTATGGCTACACCTTC

V: TRBV28
J: TRBJ1-4
size: NA
D: NA
CDR3: CASSLFGTWGAAEGEKLFF
DNA: TGTGCCAGCAGTTTATTTGGAACATGGGGGGCCGCTGAGGGTGAAAAACTGTTTTTT

V: TRBV7-8
J: TRBJ1-2
size: NA
D: NA
CDR3: CASSLGGGYTF
DNA: TGTGCCAGCAGCCTAGGTGGTGGCTACACCTTC

V: TRBV5-6
J: TRBJ2-2
size: NA
D: TRBD1
CDR3: CASSLPGQGAGELFF
DNA: TGTGCCAGCAGCTTGCCGGGACAGGGGGCCGGGGAGCTGTTTTTT

V: TRBV2
J: TRBJ2-5
size: NA
D: NA
CDR3: CASSERGETQYF
DNA: TGTGCCAGCAGTGAACGGGGGGAGACCCAGTACTTC

V: TRBV7-3
J: TRBJ2-3
size: NA
D: TRBD2
CDR3: CASSPTSGTSTDTQYF
DNA: TGTGCCAGCAGCCCAACTAGCGGTACTAGCACAGATACGCAGTATTTT

V: TRBV30
J: TRBJ2-7
size: NA
D: NA
CDR3: CAWSGPYYEQYF
DNA: TGTGCCTGGAGTGGGCCCTACTACGAGCAGTACTTC

V: TRBV10-3
J: TRBJ2-1
size: NA
D: TRBD2
CDR3: CAMKPGLAGGGEQFF
DNA: TGTGCCATGAAACCGGGACTAGCGGGAGGTGGTGAGCAGTTCTTC

V: TRBV27
J: TRBJ1-1
size: NA
D: NA
CDR3: CASSLYPARYTEAFF
DNA: TGTGCCAGCAGTTTATATCCGGCCAGGTACACTGAAGCTTTCTTT

V: TRBV28
J: TRBJ1-5
size: once
D: NA
CDR3: CASSSWNQPQHF
DNA: TGTGCCAGCAGTTCCTGGAATCAGCCCCAGCATTTT